The entry that follows covers one TCR beta chain sequence. Antigen: not known. These data come from a study of identical twins. Findings and limits, study-wide: Findings came from cross-sectional statistics, without long-term follow-up of donors. Invariant MAIT and iNKT cells could partly confound zero-insertion analyses.

Using its own MiXCR run on the 5' RACE reads, TCRdb lists one record per CDR3 protein. The data show 250,000 or so distinct CDR3 sequences, approximately 7% seen once. The germline V gene has CDR1 MNHEY and CDR2 SMNVEV (reference sequence). CDR3 size: 12 residues. Trimming pared 10 bases from V and 7 bases from J, leaving 16 bases between. These records were also assigned to another study, of yellow fever vaccine responses in identical twins.

The sequence was collected from a woman under 30 in good health. Sequenced sample: memory (CD45RO+) T cells sorted from blood. The chain uses TRBV27 and TRBJ1-2; perhaps TRBD1 as D (6 bases). CDR3 nucleotides: TGTGCCACCTGGGGGGGGCTAGGTGGCTACACCTTC. As protein: CATWGGLGGYTF.